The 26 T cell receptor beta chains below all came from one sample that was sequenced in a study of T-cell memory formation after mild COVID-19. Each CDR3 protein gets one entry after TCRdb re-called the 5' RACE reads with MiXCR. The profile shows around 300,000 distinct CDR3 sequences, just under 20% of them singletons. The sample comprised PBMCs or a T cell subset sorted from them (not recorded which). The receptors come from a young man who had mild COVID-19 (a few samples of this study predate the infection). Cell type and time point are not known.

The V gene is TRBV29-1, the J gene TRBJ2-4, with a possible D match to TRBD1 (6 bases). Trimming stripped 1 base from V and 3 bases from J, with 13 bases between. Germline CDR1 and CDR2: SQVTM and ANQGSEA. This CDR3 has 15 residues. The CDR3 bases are TGCAGCGTTGAAGGACGGGCAGGGGTCAAAAACATTCAGTACTTC. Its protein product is CSVEGRAGVKNIQYF. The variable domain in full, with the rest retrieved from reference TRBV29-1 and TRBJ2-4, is SAVISQKPSRDICQRGTSLTIQCQVDSQVTMMFWYRQQPGQSLTLIATANQGSEATYESGFVIDKFPISRPNLTFSTLTVSNMSPEDSSIYLCSVEGRAGVKNIQYFGAGTRLSVL.

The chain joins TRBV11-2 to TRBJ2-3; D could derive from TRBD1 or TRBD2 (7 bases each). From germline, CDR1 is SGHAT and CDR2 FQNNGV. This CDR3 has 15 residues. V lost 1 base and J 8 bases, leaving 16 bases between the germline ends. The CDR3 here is CASSLGRGEGGTQYF. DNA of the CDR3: TGTGCCAGCAGCTTAGGCAGGGGGGAGGGGGGTACGCAGTATTTT.

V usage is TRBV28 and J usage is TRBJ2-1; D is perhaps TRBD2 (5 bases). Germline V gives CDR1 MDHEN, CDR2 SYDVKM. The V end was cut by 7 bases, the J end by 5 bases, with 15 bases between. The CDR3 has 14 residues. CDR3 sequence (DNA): TGTGCCAGCACCAACCCCCGGGGAAACAATGAGCAGTTCTTC. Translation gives CASTNPRGNNEQFF.

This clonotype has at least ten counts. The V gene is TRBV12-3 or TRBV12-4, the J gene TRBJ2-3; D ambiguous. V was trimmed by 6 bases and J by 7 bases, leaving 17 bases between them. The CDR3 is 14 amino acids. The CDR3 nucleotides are TGTGCCAGCAGCTCCACCAGCAGTGGGAATACGCAGTATTTT. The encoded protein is CASSSTSSGNTQYF.

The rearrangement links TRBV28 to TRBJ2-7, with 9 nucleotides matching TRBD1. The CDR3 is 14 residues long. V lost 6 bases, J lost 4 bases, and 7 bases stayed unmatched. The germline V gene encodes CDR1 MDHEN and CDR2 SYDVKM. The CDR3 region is CASRVGTGLYEQYF. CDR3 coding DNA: TGTGCCAGCAGGGTAGGGACAGGGCTGTACGAGCAGTACTTC.

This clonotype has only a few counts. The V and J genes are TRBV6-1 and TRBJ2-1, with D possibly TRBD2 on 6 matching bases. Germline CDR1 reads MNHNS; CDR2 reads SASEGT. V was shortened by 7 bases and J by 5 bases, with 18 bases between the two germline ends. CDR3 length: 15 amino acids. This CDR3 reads CASTPQTRLNNEQFF. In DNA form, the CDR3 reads TGTGCCAGCACCCCACAGACTAGATTAAACAATGAGCAGTTCTTC.

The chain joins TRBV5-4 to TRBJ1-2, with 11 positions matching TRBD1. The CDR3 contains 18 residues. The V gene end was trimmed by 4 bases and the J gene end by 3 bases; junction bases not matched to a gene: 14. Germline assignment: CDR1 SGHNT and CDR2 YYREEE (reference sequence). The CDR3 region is CASSPDRGRPRQYYGYTF. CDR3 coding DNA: TGTGCCAGCAGCCCGGACAGGGGGCGTCCCCGCCAATACTATGGCTACACCTTC.

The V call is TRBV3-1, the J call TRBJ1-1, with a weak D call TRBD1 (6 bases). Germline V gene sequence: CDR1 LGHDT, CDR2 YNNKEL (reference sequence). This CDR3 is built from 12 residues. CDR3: CVSDRWDTEAFF. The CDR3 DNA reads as TGTGTATCAGACAGGTGGGACACTGAAGCTTTCTTT.

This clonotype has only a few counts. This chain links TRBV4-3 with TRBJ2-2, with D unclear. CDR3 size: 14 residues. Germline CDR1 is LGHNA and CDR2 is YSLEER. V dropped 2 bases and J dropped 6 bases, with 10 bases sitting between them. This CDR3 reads CASSQPQGSGELFF. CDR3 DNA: TGCGCCAGCAGCCAACCCCAAGGATCCGGGGAGCTGTTTTTT.

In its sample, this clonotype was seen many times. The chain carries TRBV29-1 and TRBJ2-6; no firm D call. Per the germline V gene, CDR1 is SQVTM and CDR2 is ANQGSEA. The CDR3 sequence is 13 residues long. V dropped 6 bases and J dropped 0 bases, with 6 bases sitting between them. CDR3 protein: CSVGISGANVLTF. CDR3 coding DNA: TGCAGCGTGGGGATCTCTGGGGCCAACGTCCTGACTTTC.

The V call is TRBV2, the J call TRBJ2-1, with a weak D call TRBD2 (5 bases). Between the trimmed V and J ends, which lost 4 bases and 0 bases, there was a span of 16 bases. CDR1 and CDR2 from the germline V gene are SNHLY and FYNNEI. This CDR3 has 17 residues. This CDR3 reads CASSGWELSSSYNEQFF. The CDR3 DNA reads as TGTGCCAGCAGTGGGTGGGAGCTGTCAAGCTCCTACAATGAGCAGTTCTTC. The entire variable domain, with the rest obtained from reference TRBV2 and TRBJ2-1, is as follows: EPEVTQTPSHQVTQMGQEVILRCVPISNHLYFYWYRQILGQKVEFLVSFYNNEISEKSEIFDDQFSVERPDGSNFTLKIRSTKLEDSAMYFCASSGWELSSSYNEQFFGPGTRLTVL.

This CDR3 reads CASSQSWAGTGVYEQYV. CDR3 coding DNA: TGTGCCAGCAGCCAATCCTGGGCGGGGACAGGAGTATACGAGCAGTACGTC. The V gene is TRBV28, the J gene TRBJ2-7, with 8 nucleotides matching TRBD1. Per the germline V gene, CDR1 is MDHEN and CDR2 is SYDVKM. The CDR3 is 17 residues long. Unmatched junction bases numbered 17, after V lost 6 bases and J lost 4 bases.

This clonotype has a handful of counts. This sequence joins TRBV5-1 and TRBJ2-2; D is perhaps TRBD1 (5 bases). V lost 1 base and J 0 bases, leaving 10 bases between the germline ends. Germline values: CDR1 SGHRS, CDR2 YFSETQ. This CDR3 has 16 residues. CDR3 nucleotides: TGCGCCAGCAGCTTGCGGCAGGGCCCGAACACCGGGGAGCTGTTTTTT. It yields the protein CASSLRQGPNTGELFF.

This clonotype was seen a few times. The CDR3 nucleotides are TGCGCCAGCAGCCAAGGGACAGGGGTAACCTACAATGAGCAGTTCTTC. It encodes CASSQGTGVTYNEQFF. V usage is TRBV4-3 and J usage is TRBJ2-1; 9 bases fit TRBD1. The germline CDR1 and CDR2 sequences are LGHNA and YSLEER. This CDR3 contains 16 residues. Germline trimming cut 1 base from V and 2 bases from J; bases unmatched to any gene: 3.

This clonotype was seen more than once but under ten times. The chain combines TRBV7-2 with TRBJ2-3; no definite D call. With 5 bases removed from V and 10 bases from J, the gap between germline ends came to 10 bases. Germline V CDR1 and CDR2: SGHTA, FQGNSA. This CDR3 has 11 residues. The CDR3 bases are TGTGCCAGCAGCCATGGCCAGGCGCAGTATTTT. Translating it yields CASSHGQAQYF.

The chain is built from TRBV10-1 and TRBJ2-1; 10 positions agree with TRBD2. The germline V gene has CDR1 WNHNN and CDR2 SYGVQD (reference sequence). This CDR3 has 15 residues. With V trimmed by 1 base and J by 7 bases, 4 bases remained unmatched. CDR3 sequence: CASSEFSGGSNEQFF. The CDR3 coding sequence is TGCGCCAGCAGTGAGTTTAGCGGGGGGTCGAATGAGCAGTTCTTC.

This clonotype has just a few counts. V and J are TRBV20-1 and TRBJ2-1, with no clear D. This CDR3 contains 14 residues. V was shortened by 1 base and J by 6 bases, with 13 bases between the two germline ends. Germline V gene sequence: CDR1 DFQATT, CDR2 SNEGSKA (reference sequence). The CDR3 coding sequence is TGCAGTGCTAGAGGTCTCCCCGACCCCAATGAGCAGTTCTTC. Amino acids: CSARGLPDPNEQFF.

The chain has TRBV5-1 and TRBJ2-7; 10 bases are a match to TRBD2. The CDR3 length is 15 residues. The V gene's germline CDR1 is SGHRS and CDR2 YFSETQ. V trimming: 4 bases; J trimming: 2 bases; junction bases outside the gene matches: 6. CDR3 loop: CASSPGTSVTYEQYF. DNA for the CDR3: TGCGCCAGCAGCCCCGGGACTAGCGTAACCTACGAGCAGTACTTC.

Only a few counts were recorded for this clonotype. CDR3 nucleotide sequence: TGTGCCAGCAGCCCCCGTCCCCCAGGGGAATATGAGCAGTTCTTC. Translated: CASSPRPPGEYEQFF. The chain combines TRBV7-3 with TRBJ2-1, with a tentative D call TRBD1 (6 bases). CDR3 size: 15 residues. The germline V gene has CDR1 SGHTA and CDR2 FQGTGA. V lost 5 bases, J lost 8 bases, and 19 bases lay in between.

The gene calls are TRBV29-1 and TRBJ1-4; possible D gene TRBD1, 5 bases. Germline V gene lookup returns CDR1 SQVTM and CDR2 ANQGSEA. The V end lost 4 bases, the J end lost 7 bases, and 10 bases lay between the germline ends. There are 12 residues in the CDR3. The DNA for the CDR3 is TGCAGCGTTGGGGGAAGGGGTGAAAAACTGTTTTTT. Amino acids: CSVGGRGEKLFF.

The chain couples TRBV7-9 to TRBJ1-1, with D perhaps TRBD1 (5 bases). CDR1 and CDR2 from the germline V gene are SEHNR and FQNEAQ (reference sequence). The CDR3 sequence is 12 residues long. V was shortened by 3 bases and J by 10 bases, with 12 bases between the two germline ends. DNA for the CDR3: TGTGCCAGCAGCTTCGACAGTTCCGGAGCTTTCTTT. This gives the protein CASSFDSSGAFF.

The CDR3 here is CASIKRGGRDEQFF. The CDR3, as DNA: TGTGCCAGCATAAAGCGGGGGGGCCGGGATGAGCAGTTCTTC. This rearrangement joins TRBV27 to TRBJ2-1; TRBD2 aligns across 10 bases. Losses at the gene ends were 7 bases for V and 8 bases for J; bases not matched to a gene: 8. Germline loops: CDR1 MNHEY, CDR2 SMNVEV (reference sequence). The length of the CDR3 is 14 residues.

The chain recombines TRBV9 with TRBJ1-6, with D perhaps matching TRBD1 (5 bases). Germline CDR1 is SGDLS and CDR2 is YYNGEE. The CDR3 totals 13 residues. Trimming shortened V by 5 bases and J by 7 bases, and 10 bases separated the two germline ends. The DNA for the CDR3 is TGTGCCAGCAGTGGAGGGGACAATTCACCCCTCCACTTT. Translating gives CASSGGDNSPLHF.

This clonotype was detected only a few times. The CDR3 DNA reads TGTGCCACCAGTGAACGGACAGGGGTTGAAGCTTTCTTT. It encodes CATSERTGVEAFF. The gene calls are TRBV24-1 and TRBJ1-1; 9 bases match TRBD1. V lost 4 bases and J lost 7; bases outside the gene matches: 3. CDR3 length: 13 residues. CDR1 is KGHDR and CDR2 is SFDVKD in the germline V gene.

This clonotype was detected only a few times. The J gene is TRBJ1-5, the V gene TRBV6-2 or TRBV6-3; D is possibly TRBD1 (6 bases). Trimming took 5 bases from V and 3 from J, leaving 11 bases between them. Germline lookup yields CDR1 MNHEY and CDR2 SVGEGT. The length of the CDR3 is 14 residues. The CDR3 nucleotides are TGTGCCAGCAGTAGGACAGCTAACAATCAGCCCCAGCATTTT. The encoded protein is CASSRTANNQPQHF.

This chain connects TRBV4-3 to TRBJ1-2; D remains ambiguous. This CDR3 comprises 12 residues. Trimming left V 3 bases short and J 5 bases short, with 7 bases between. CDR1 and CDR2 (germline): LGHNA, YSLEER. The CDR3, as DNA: TGCGCCAGCAGCCAGGGAAAATATGGCTACACCTTC. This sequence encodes CASSQGKYGYTF.